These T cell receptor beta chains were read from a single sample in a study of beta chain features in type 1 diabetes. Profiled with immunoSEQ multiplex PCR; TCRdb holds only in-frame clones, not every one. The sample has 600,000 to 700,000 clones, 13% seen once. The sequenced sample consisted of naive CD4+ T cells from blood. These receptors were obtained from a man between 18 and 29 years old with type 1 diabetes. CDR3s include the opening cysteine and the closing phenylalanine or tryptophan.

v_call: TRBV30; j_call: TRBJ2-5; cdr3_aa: CAWSQRAVVNQETQYF
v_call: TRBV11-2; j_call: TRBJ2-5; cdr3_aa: CASSSGLAGWVSETQYF
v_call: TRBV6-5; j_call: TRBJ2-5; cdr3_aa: CASSYTFDGVETQYF
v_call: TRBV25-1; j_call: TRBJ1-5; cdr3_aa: CASSPWAGPQHF
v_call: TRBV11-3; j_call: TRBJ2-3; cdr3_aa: CASSNLAGSTDTQYF
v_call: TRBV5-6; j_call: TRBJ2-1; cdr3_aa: CASSLAGTGTYNEQFF
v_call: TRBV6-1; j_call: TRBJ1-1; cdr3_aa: CASSSRTVNTEAFF
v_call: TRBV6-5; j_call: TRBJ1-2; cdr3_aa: CASSYSSTYGSYGYTF
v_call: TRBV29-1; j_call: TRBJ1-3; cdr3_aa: CSVGETDSGNTIYF
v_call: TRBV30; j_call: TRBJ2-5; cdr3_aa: CASQGQQETQYF
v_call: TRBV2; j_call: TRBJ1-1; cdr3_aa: CASLDPATEAFF
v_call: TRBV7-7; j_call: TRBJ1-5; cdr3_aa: CASSLAVDQPQHF
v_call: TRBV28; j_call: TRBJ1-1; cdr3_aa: CASSPPSDAEAFF
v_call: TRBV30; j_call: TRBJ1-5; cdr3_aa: CAWRETGTGGWQPQHF
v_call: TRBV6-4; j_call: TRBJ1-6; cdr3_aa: CASGRTLENSPLHF
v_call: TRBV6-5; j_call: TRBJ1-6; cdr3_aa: CASSGPIRDSPLHF
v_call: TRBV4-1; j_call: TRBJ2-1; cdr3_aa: CASSQSGTGDSYNEQFF
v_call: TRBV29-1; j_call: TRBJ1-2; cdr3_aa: CSVEVLGDLNYGYTF
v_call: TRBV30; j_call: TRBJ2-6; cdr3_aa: CAWSPGQPGANVLTF
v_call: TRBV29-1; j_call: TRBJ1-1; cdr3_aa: CSGARQLLTEAFF
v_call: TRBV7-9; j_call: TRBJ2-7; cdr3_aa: CASSLRDGTYEQYF
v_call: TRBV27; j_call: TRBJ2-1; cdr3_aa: CASSLLTSGDPKQFF
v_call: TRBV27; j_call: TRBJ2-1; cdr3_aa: CASSLGPAVGEQFF
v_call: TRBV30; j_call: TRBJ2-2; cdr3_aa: CAWSNSRTDANTGELFF